The present T cell receptor (beta chain) was sequenced within a study of T cell responses to AZD1222 COVID-19 vaccine. Study conclusions and caveats: Within unmutated variant regions lay the reported targets of nearly half of spike-specific TCRs. Just five or six AZD1222 recipients were seropositive at baseline.

With regard to this clone: Its antigen is as yet unknown.

Sequencing was performed with immunoSEQ multiplex PCR; in TCRdb, only in-frame clones are kept and a portion is missing. There are tens of thousands of clones in the sample; around 82% occur only once, and around 28% lies in the top ten. The CDR3 is 14 amino acids. Per the germline V gene, CDR1 is ENHRY and CDR2 is SYGVKD. V gave up 5 bases and J gave up 4 bases; unmatched junction bases: 3. This sequence was found in an adult who received the AZD1222 COVID-19 vaccine. The sample was peripheral blood, taken 28 days after the second AZD1222 dose. This chain links TRBV10-3 with TRBJ2-2; 8 nucleotides match TRBD1. CDR3 region: CAISPDRGTGELFF. The CDR3 DNA reads as TGTGCCATCAGTCCCGACAGGGGCACCGGGGAGCTGTTTTTT.